The 12 T cell receptor beta chains given below trace back to one sample, sequenced in a study of cytotoxic CD8 clonotypes in ibrutinib-treated CLL. Method: immunoSEQ multiplex PCR; TCRdb's copy keeps in-frame clones and lacks some. The table shows some 200,000 clones, with about 75% occurring only once. The sample consisted of PBMCs, taken after 12 months of ibrutinib treatment. These receptors were obtained from a human donor with chronic lymphocytic leukemia.

This chain connects TRBV9 to TRBJ2-1, with D perhaps TRBD1 (6 bases). V gave up 0 bases and J gave up 0 bases, with 10 bases separating them. This CDR3 has 16 residues. Germline V gene data show CDR1 as SGDLS and CDR2 as YYNGEE. CDR3 coding DNA: TGTGCCAGCAGCGTAGTCTCGACAGGCTCCTACAATGAGCAGTTCTTC. This gives the protein CASSVVSTGSYNEQFF. Full variable domain (outside the CDR3, taken from reference TRBV9 and TRBJ2-1): DSGVTQTPKHLITATGQRVTLRCSPRSGDLSVYWYQQSLDQGLQFLIQYYNGEERAKGNILERFSAQQFPDLHSELNLSSLELGDSALYFCASSVVSTGSYNEQFFGPGTRLTVL.

This rearrangement joins TRBV19 to TRBJ1-1; D perhaps matches TRBD1 (5 bases). The CDR3 runs 13 residues. CDR1 and CDR2 from the germline V gene are LNHDA and SQIVND (reference sequence). Trimming shortened V by 3 bases and J by 5 bases, and 10 bases separated the two germline ends. The CDR3 spells CASSMGGGTEAFF. The CDR3 region has the DNA TGTGCCAGTAGTATGGGGGGGGGAACTGAAGCTTTCTTT.

This chain links TRBV9 with TRBJ1-6, with D possibly TRBD1 on 5 matching bases. CDR1 and CDR2 from the germline V gene are SGDLS and YYNGEE. The CDR3 is 15 amino acids. Trimming removed 3 bases at V and 14 bases at J, with 21 bases between. DNA of the CDR3: TGTGCCAGCAGCGGGGGCAATGGCCAGGGTTTATCCCTCCACTTT. As protein: CASSGGNGQGLSLHF.

This sequence joins TRBV28 and TRBJ2-5, with D perhaps assigned TRBD1 or TRBD2 (5 bases each). The ends were cut back, 6 bases at V and 2 bases at J, with 13 bases in the middle. Germline V gene data show CDR1 as MDHEN and CDR2 as SYDVKM. There are 14 residues in the CDR3. The CDR3: CASSRTWGQETQYF. Written as DNA, the CDR3 is TGTGCCAGCAGCCGTACATGGGGGCAAGAGACCCAGTACTTC.

The chain employs TRBV7-3 and TRBJ1-1; 8 bases align to TRBD1. The CDR3 consists of 15 residues. Germline lookup yields CDR1 SGHTA and CDR2 FQGTGA. V shed 5 bases and J 3 bases; nucleotides not matched to a gene: 8. This CDR3 is CASSPHRGRDTEAFF. The CDR3 bases are TGTGCCAGCAGCCCTCACAGGGGGAGAGACACTGAAGCTTTCTTT.

This sequence joins TRBV6-5 and TRBJ1-3; 8 positions agree with TRBD1. CDR1 MNHEY and CDR2 SVGAGI come from the germline V gene. There are 16 residues in the CDR3. V gave up 0 bases and J gave up 7 bases; unmatched junction bases: 8. CDR3 sequence reads: CASSYSPWTGTNTIYF. CDR3 nucleotides: TGTGCCAGCAGTTACTCACCTTGGACAGGGACGAACACCATATATTTT.

The chain is built from TRBV7-2 and TRBJ2-2; the match to TRBD1 covers 9 bases. The germline CDR1 and CDR2 sequences are SGHTA and FQGNSA. The CDR3 covers 15 residues. V gave up 3 bases and J gave up 6 bases; unmatched junction bases: 5. CDR3 protein: CASSFRGQGSGELFF. CDR3 nucleotide sequence: TGTGCCAGCAGCTTTCGGGGACAGGGATCCGGGGAGCTGTTTTTT.

The sample holds one count of this clone. This rearrangement joins TRBV4-3 to TRBJ1-1; D possibly corresponds to TRBD1 (5 bases). CDR1 is LGHNA and CDR2 is YSLEER in the germline V gene. V was shortened by 6 bases and J by 4 bases, with 18 bases between the two germline ends. This CDR3 region has 15 residues. CDR3 residues: CASRLRGTTTTEAFF. For the CDR3, the DNA is TGCGCCAGCAGACTGAGGGGTACGACGACCACTGAAGCTTTCTTT.

This chain uses TRBV30 with TRBJ1-3; TRBD1 matches at 8 bases. J lost 4 bases, V lost 4 bases, and 6 bases had no gene match. Germline lookup yields CDR1 GTSNPN and CDR2 SVGIG (reference sequence). The CDR3 spans 14 residues. The CDR3 bases are TGTGCCTGGACCTCGAGGACAGGGGGAAACACCATATATTTT. It specifies CAWTSRTGGNTIYF.

This clone turned up a few times. The chain recombines TRBV2 with TRBJ1-6, with D tentatively TRBD1 (6 bases). This CDR3 is 14 amino acids long. CDR1 is SNHLY, CDR2 FYNNEI, per germline. V was cut by 6 bases and J by 10 bases, with 16 bases left in between. CDR3 sequence (DNA): TGTGCCAGCAGGCAACAAGGGGGTCTGTCACCCCTCCACTTT. Protein sequence: CASRQQGGLSPLHF.

This clone was detected ten times or more. The chain links TRBV13 to TRBJ1-4, with D perhaps matching TRBD1 (5 bases). Germline V gene data show CDR1 as PRHDT and CDR2 as FYEKMQ (reference sequence). Trimming shortened V by 5 bases and J by 4 bases, and 26 bases separated the two germline ends. The CDR3 consists of 19 residues. CDR3 coding DNA: TGTGCCAGCAGCCGCCGGGGGTACCCTCGGCAACTTAATAATGAAAAACTGTTTTTT. This codes for CASSRRGYPRQLNNEKLFF.

This clone appeared a few times. The chain couples TRBV28 to TRBJ1-2; no clear D. Germline V gene sequence: CDR1 MDHEN, CDR2 SYDVKM. This CDR3 comprises 11 residues. V lost 8 bases and J lost 1, with 5 bases in between. CDR3 protein: CASGRNYGYTF. CDR3 coding DNA: TGTGCCAGCGGACGTAACTATGGCTACACCTTC.